The TCR beta chain under discussion was sequenced for a study of blood T cell dynamics during melanoma immunotherapy. Background on the study: Metastatic melanoma patients received first-line pembrolizumab or nivolumab plus ipilimumab.

The study's findings and limits: Clones driving repertoire changes may be melanoma-specific or general immune activation. Disease-control patients' PBMC repertoires became either more clonal or more diverse at W3.

Points on this clone: What it binds is unknown.

TCRdb keeps only in-frame clones here, not all; method: immunoSEQ multiplex PCR. There are around 13,000 clones in the sample; 70% to 85% occur only once, and approximately 9.4% lies in the top ten. Time point: pre-treatment baseline. J was trimmed by 5 bases and V by 0 bases; bases with no gene match: 9. Germline CDR1 and CDR2: LNHDA and SQIVND (reference sequence). This CDR3 has 16 amino acids. This TCR was sampled from a human donor with melanoma. The V gene is TRBV19, the J gene TRBJ1-1, with 7 bases that match TRBD1. The material was blood, obtained from a patient treated with checkpoint blockade. CDR3 sequence reads: CASSIENTGVTTEAFF. CDR3 nucleotides: TGTGCCAGTAGTATAGAGAATACAGGGGTGACAACTGAAGCTTTCTTT.